This TCR beta chain came from a study of blood T cell repertoires in COVID-19. For the study at large: There were acute and convalescent COVID-19 samples, and they came from the United States, Italy and Spain.

Per the germline V gene, CDR1 is SGHRS and CDR2 is YFSETQ. This CDR3 contains 17 residues. The V end lost 2 bases, the J end lost 0 bases, and 12 bases lay between the germline ends. Source study methods: Amplifying reference gene primers gave estimates of nucleated cell counts. Using immunoSEQ multiplex PCR, the repertoire was profiled, and TCRdb retains in-frame clones only, with some absent. For V, J and clone size, that table is used; D and trimming come from the DNA. The repertoire consists of 94,000 or so clones, with around 84% occurring once and the leading ten covering 25%. This clone was detected only once.

The receptor comes from a man aged 55 to 70 with acute or convalescent COVID-19. V gene TRBV5-1 combines with J gene TRBJ2-6; unclear D gene. The sample comprised peripheral blood. CDR3 sequence reads: CASSLGQESSGANVLTF. The CDR3 DNA reads as TGCGCCAGCAGCTTAGGTCAGGAAAGCTCTGGGGCCAACGTCCTGACTTTC.